This T cell receptor beta chain was documented in a study of radiation and T cells in renal cell carcinoma. The ends lost 6 bases at V and 9 bases at J; junction bases unmatched: 17. Germline V gene data show CDR1 as SGHAT and CDR2 as FQNNGV. The CDR3 runs to 16 residues. Note on this clone: Its target is not known.

Findings of the study overall: No pretreatment tumor biopsies were available for baseline clonotypes. From baseline, blood top tumor clonotypes peaked at 2 weeks post-radiation.

Stated time point: baseline pretreatment blood. The treatment was: 15 Gy SBRT to primary tumor, nephrectomy 4 weeks later. Radiation-treated patients gave blood at baseline, week 2 and week 4. TCRdb's copy holds only in-frame clones and misses some; the assay was immunoSEQ multiplex PCR. The sample lists about 61,000 clones, just under 80% occurring once. This clonotype originated in a man aged 55 to 70 with renal cell carcinoma. Sequences were derived from blood, sampled from a patient whose treatment included radiotherapy and nephrectomy. This rearrangement joins TRBV11-2 to TRBJ2-1, with 7 nucleotides matching TRBD2. In nucleotides, the CDR3 is TGTGCCAGCAGATCATTGGTAGGGAGCGGGGTTTTTGAGCAGTTCTTC. The encoded protein is CASRSLVGSGVFEQFF.